The 4 T cell receptor beta chains listed next were all sequenced from one sample in a study of monozygotic twins with inflammatory bowel disease. TCRdb reprocessed the 5' RACE reads and stores each CDR3 protein as one record, lacking DNA. This repertoire comprises 200,000 to 250,000 distinct CDR3 sequences; its ten largest clones make up roughly 7.1%. Sequences were obtained from blood. These receptors were collected from a human donor with ulcerative colitis or Crohn's disease, or a healthy co-twin of an affected twin (not recorded which).

The chain uses TRBV19 and TRBJ1-1; TCRdb's assignment of TRBD1 cannot be checked, as there is no DNA. CDR1 is LNHDA and CDR2 is SQIVND in the germline V gene (reference sequence). The CDR3 has 13 residues. CDR3 region: CASKGQMNTEAFF.

This chain joins TRBV15 and TRBJ1-6; as DNA is missing, the TRBD1 call by TCRdb cannot be tested. Germline values: CDR1 LNHNV, CDR2 YYDKDF (reference sequence). This CDR3 region has 14 residues. CDR3 sequence: CATSGIWDGSPLHF.

The rearrangement joins TRBV7-9 to TRBJ2-2; TCRdb indicates TRBD1, and absent DNA this call remains unverified. Germline CDR1 reads SEHNR; CDR2 reads FQNEAQ (reference sequence). The CDR3 length is 15 residues. The chain's CDR3 is CASSFQQGAPGELFF. Filled out from reference TRBV7-9 and TRBJ2-2, the complete variable domain reads DTGVSQNPRHKITKRGQNVTFRCDPISEHNRLYWYRQTLGQGPEFLTYFQNEAQLEKSRLLSDRFSAERPKGSFSTLEIQRTEQGDSAMYLCASSFQQGAPGELFFGEGSRLTVL.

The chain couples TRBV5-1 to TRBJ1-2. CDR1 and CDR2 (germline): SGHRS, YFSETQ. This CDR3 is built from 15 residues. The CDR3: CASSRQQGVMGGYTF.